A selection of T cell receptor beta chains follows, all from one sample in a study of shared clonotypes between healthy human individuals. Clones were read by immunoSEQ multiplex PCR, and TCRdb kept only the in-frame ones, dropping some. The data show nearly 2 million clones, with approximately 95% seen just once and roughly 1.2% held by the top ten. Material: naive CD8+ T cells sorted from blood. The source of these receptors is a man aged 18 to 30 in good health. The CDR3 runs from the conserved cysteine through the conserved F or W. The order of the fields is CDR3 protein, CDR3 DNA, D gene, clone size, J gene, CDR3 length, V gene. D genes are given only for firm matches. Clone size, where shown, is once, few, many, or a class for clones that have expanded.

CDR3: CASSEGWSSTYEQYF; DNA: TGTGCCAGCAGTGAAGGCTGGTCCTCAACCTACGAGCAGTACTTC; D: NA; size: NA; J: TRBJ2-7; length: 15; V: TRBV2
CDR3: CASSYPGVDQPQHF; DNA: TGTGCCAGCAGTTACCCAGGGGTTGATCAGCCCCAGCATTTT; D: NA; size: NA; J: TRBJ1-5; length: 14; V: TRBV6-6
CDR3: CASTSVTGSNEQFF; DNA: TGCGCCAGCACCTCCGTTACGGGATCCAATGAGCAGTTCTTC; D: NA; size: NA; J: TRBJ2-1; length: 14; V: TRBV4-1
CDR3: CASFSLAEGTDTQYF; DNA: TGTGCCAGTTTTTCATTAGCGGAAGGAACAGATACGCAGTATTTT; D: NA; size: NA; J: TRBJ2-3; length: 15; V: TRBV27
CDR3: CASSQSRPRCYF; DNA: TGCGCCAGCAGTCAATCGAGGCCACGTTGCTACTTC; D: NA; size: NA; J: TRBJ2-7; length: 12; V: TRBV23-1
CDR3: CASSLGWLAGDEQFF; DNA: TGTGCCAGCAGCTTAGGGTGGCTAGCGGGAGACGAGCAGTTCTTC; D: TRBD2; size: NA; J: TRBJ2-1; length: 15; V: TRBV7-9
CDR3: CASSLAIAGMSSYNEQFF; DNA: TGCGCCAGCAGCTTGGCCATAGCGGGAATGAGCTCCTACAATGAGCAGTTCTTC; D: TRBD2; size: NA; J: TRBJ2-1; length: 18; V: TRBV5-1
CDR3: CASSPSRNTIYF; DNA: TGTGCCAGCAGTCCCTCCCGAAACACCATATATTTT; D: NA; size: few; J: TRBJ1-3; length: 12; V: TRBV2
CDR3: CASSPEADEQYF; DNA: TGTGCCAGCTCACCCGAGGCGGACGAGCAGTACTTC; D: NA; size: once; J: TRBJ2-7; length: 12; V: TRBV18
CDR3: CASSQDRVETYNEQFF; DNA: TGCGCCAGCAGCCAAGATAGGGTGGAAACCTACAATGAGCAGTTCTTC; D: NA; size: NA; J: TRBJ2-1; length: 16; V: TRBV4-3
CDR3: CASSLRGGYEQYF; DNA: TGTGCCAGCAGCTTGAGGGGGGGCTACGAGCAGTACTTC; D: NA; size: NA; J: TRBJ2-7; length: 13; V: TRBV5-4
CDR3: CASSFGTGAGYEQFF; DNA: TGTGCCAGCAGCTTCGGGACAGGGGCTGGATATGAGCAGTTCTTC; D: TRBD1; size: NA; J: TRBJ2-1; length: 15; V: TRBV5-4
CDR3: CAIKGREDEQYF; DNA: TGTGCCATCAAAGGACGGGAGGACGAGCAGTACTTC; D: TRBD2; size: NA; J: TRBJ2-7; length: 12; V: TRBV10-3
CDR3: CASSPGQGLWETQYF; DNA: TGTGCCAGCAGCCCGGGACAGGGGTTGTGGGAGACCCAGTACTTC; D: TRBD1; size: NA; J: TRBJ2-5; length: 15; V: TRBV7-3
CDR3: CASSFRGSYEQYF; DNA: TGTGCCAGCAGCTTCAGGGGATCCTACGAGCAGTACTTC; D: NA; size: NA; J: TRBJ2-7; length: 13; V: TRBV7-2